What follows is one T cell receptor (beta chain) and its context. Antigen: not known. This specimen comes from a study of T cell responses to AZD1222 COVID-19 vaccine. Method: immunoSEQ multiplex PCR; TCRdb's copy keeps in-frame clones and lacks some. The sample includes about 150,000 clones, around 90% seen only once; the top ten take approximately 1.5%. General study points: Spike was spanned by vaccine-associated CD4 TCRs, with dominance at 160-218 and 743-854. Donors in the cohort were predominantly white British and more often female, and clonal diversity was possibly underestimated. Regions left unmutated in variants are reportedly the target of nearly half of spike-specific TCRs.

This receptor was identified in an adult in good health. Source: peripheral blood, taken on day 0 of AZD1222 vaccination.

CDR3 protein: CASSFPGLGAYEQYF. The CDR3 DNA follows: TGTGCCAGCAGCTTTCCCGGACTAGGAGCCTACGAGCAGTACTTC. V is TRBV7-9 and J is TRBJ2-7; the match to TRBD2 covers 7 bases. CDR1 and CDR2 (germline): SEHNR, FQNEAQ (reference sequence). After removal of 3 bases from V and 2 bases from J, the junction contained 7 bases not matched to a gene. The CDR3 loop spans 15 amino acids. The full variable domain, in which reference TRBV7-9 and TRBJ2-7 provide the parts outside the CDR3, is DTGVSQNPRHKITKRGQNVTFRCDPISEHNRLYWYRQTLGQGPEFLTYFQNEAQLEKSRLLSDRFSAERPKGSFSTLEIQRTEQGDSAMYLCASSFPGLGAYEQYFGPGTRLTVT.